The 14 T cell receptor beta chains given below trace back to one sample, sequenced in a study of early T cells in non-severe SARS-CoV-2 infection. TCRdb used MiXCR to reprocess the 5' RACE reads, holding one entry per CDR3 protein. This sample carries about 73,000 distinct CDR3 sequences, roughly 15% of them seen once, and the ten largest clones take about an eighth. Sequencing was performed on whole blood. Receptors originate from an adult who was a healthcare worker with PCR-confirmed SARS-CoV-2 infection or an uninfected control (not recorded which).

In this sample, this clonotype turned up many times. This chain uses TRBV9 with TRBJ1-3, with D possibly TRBD1 on 5 matching bases. The CDR3 is 14 amino acids. Trimming took off 6 bases at V and 0 bases at J, with 10 bases between the two ends. Germline lookup yields CDR1 SGDLS and CDR2 YYNGEE. As DNA, the CDR3 is TGTGCCAGCACCGGCAGGGACTCTGGAAACACCATATATTTT. Protein: CASTGRDSGNTIYF.

V is TRBV5-1 and J is TRBJ2-7; 12 bases align to TRBD2. The ends lost 0 bases at V and 0 bases at J; junction bases unmatched: 10. CDR3 size: 19 residues. Germline assignment: CDR1 SGHRS and CDR2 YFSETQ. The CDR3 loop reads CASSLAGGLAGLRSYEQYF. CDR3 sequence (DNA): TGCGCCAGCAGCTTGGCCGGAGGACTAGCGGGGCTTCGCTCCTACGAGCAGTACTTC.

This clonotype was observed a few times. The CDR3 loop reads CASSQDRQAGNNYGYTF. The CDR3 DNA reads TGCGCCAGCAGCCAAGATCGACAGGCGGGAAATAACTATGGCTACACCTTC. The chain combines TRBV4-1 with TRBJ1-2, with D maybe TRBD1 (6 bases). This CDR3 is 17 amino acids long. Germline V gene data show CDR1 as MGHRA and CDR2 as YSYEKL. Between the trimmed V and J ends, which lost 0 bases and 1 base, there was a span of 15 bases.

This clonotype came up a few times. The chain is built from TRBV6-2 or TRBV6-3 and TRBJ1-1; a possible D gene is TRBD1 (5 bases). Germline V gene data show CDR1 as MNHEY and CDR2 as SVGEGT. V lost 11 bases to trimming and J lost 0 bases, with 13 bases between them. The CDR3 contains 13 residues. The CDR3 loop reads CACQGTMNTEAFF. The CDR3 DNA reads as TGTGCCTGCCAGGGAACCATGAACACTGAAGCTTTCTTT.

In its sample, this clonotype was seen many times. The J gene is TRBJ1-6, the V gene TRBV20-1, with 7 bases identical to TRBD1. In germline, CDR1 is DFQATT, CDR2 SNEGSKA (reference sequence). The CDR3 covers 13 residues. With V trimmed by 5 bases and J by 11 bases, 9 bases remained unmatched. CDR3 nucleotide sequence: TGCAGTGCTGGGGGGACAGAGTCCGCACCCCTCCACTTT. It translates to CSAGGTESAPLHF.

This clonotype was detected only a few times. The rearrangement uses TRBV6-5 and TRBJ2-7; weak D call: TRBD1 (5 bases). Germline assignment: CDR1 MNHEY and CDR2 SVGAGI. The CDR3 length is 13 residues. V was clipped by 6 bases and J by 2 bases, with 11 bases between them. The CDR3 region is CASRRQKTYEQYF. The CDR3 DNA reads as TGTGCCAGCAGGCGACAGAAAACCTACGAGCAGTACTTC.

This clonotype occurred a few times. The chain recombines TRBV3-1 with TRBJ2-5, with 9 bases identical to TRBD2. V was clipped by 6 bases and J by 5 bases; unmatched bases: 7. Germline CDR1 reads LGHDT; CDR2 reads YNNKEL (reference sequence). This CDR3 has 14 amino acids. CDR3 amino acids: CASRGGGARETQYF. As DNA, the CDR3 is TGTGCCAGCAGAGGCGGGGGGGCCAGGGAGACCCAGTACTTC.

Ten or more counts support this clonotype. J is TRBJ2-3 and V is TRBV12-3 or TRBV12-4, with 8 nucleotides matching TRBD2. Germline trimming cut 6 bases from V and 4 bases from J; bases unmatched to any gene: 3. The CDR3 extends over 13 amino acids. This CDR3 reads CASSSGGSDTQYF. The CDR3 coding sequence is TGTGCCAGCAGCAGCGGGGGCTCAGATACGCAGTATTTT.

This clonotype was recorded many times. The gene calls are TRBV29-1 and TRBJ1-1; D not certain. V was cut by 6 bases and J by 0 bases, with 8 bases left in between. Germline CDR1 reads SQVTM; CDR2 reads ANQGSEA. The CDR3 sequence is 12 residues long. CDR3 amino acids: CSVSDLNTEAFF. For the CDR3, the DNA is TGCAGCGTGTCGGACTTGAACACTGAAGCTTTCTTT. Full variable domain (outside the CDR3, taken from reference TRBV29-1 and TRBJ1-1): SAVISQKPSRDICQRGTSLTIQCQVDSQVTMMFWYRQQPGQSLTLIATANQGSEATYESGFVIDKFPISRPNLTFSTLTVSNMSPEDSSIYLCSVSDLNTEAFFGQGTRLTVV.

This clonotype was detected a few times. V and J are TRBV28 and TRBJ2-7; D is unresolved. Germline CDR1 reads MDHEN; CDR2 reads SYDVKM. Trimming left V 6 bases short and J 4 bases short, with 4 bases between. The CDR3 is 10 residues long. CDR3 nucleotide sequence: TGTGCCAGCAGCGATTACGAGCAGTACTTC. Translating gives CASSDYEQYF.

This clonotype was recorded a few times. The rearrangement uses TRBV9 and TRBJ1-1; D may be TRBD1 (5 bases). Trimming stripped 3 bases from V and 1 base from J, with 16 bases between. Germline CDR1 reads SGDLS; CDR2 reads YYNGEE. The CDR3 runs to 16 residues. In nucleotides, the CDR3 is TGTGCCAGCAGCGCCACCCTACAGGATCCGAACACTGAAGCTTTCTTT. The encoded protein is CASSATLQDPNTEAFF.

This clonotype was counted only a few times. The CDR3 reads CASSLGIGELFF. CDR3 coding DNA: TGTGCCAGCAGCTTAGGGATCGGGGAGCTGTTTTTT. J is TRBJ2-2 and V is TRBV7-7, with no clear D. Germline-derived CDR1 and CDR2 are SSHAT and FNYEAQ (reference sequence). The CDR3 extends over 12 amino acids. V was shortened by 1 base and J by 7 bases, with 4 bases between the two germline ends.

The V and J genes are TRBV7-2 and TRBJ2-3; TRBD1 or TRBD2 may be the D gene (5 bases each). Trimming removed 5 bases from V and 2 bases from J, with 17 bases in between. This CDR3 contains 16 residues. CDR1 is SGHTA, CDR2 FQGNSA, per germline. The CDR3 coding sequence is TGTGCCAGCAGCCCTTCCGGGGCCCAATACACAGATACGCAGTATTTT. This codes for CASSPSGAQYTDTQYF.

The rearrangement uses TRBV7-2 and TRBJ2-2; D is unresolved. Trimming took 7 bases from V and 4 from J, leaving 10 bases between them. This CDR3 has 13 amino acids. Germline assignment: CDR1 SGHTA and CDR2 FQGNSA. The CDR3 coding sequence is TGTGCCAGCACCCCCCGGCCCACCGGGGAGCTGTTTTTT. This codes for CASTPRPTGELFF. The whole variable domain, remainder taken from reference TRBV7-2 and TRBJ2-2, is GAGVSQSPSNKVTEKGKDVELRCDPISGHTALYWYRQSLGQGLEFLIYFQGNSAPDKSGLPSDRFSAERTGGSVSTLTIQRTQQEDSAVYLCASTPRPTGELFFGEGSRLTVL.